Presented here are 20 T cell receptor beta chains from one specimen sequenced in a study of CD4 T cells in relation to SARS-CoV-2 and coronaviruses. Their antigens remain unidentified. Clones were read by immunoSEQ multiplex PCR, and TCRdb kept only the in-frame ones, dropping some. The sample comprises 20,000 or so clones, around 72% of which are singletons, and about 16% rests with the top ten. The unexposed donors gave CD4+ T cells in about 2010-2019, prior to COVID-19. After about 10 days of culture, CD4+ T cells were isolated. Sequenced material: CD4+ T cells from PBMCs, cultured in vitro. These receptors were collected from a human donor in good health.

The CDR3 sequence is CAISDTGDGYTF. As DNA, the CDR3 is TGTGCCATCAGTGATACAGGAGATGGCTACACCTTC. V usage is TRBV10-3 and J usage is TRBJ1-2, with a tentative D call TRBD1 (5 bases). The CDR3 covers 12 residues. Trimming cost V 3 bases and J 6 bases, with 8 bases left between them. Germline CDR1 ENHRY, CDR2 SYGVKD.

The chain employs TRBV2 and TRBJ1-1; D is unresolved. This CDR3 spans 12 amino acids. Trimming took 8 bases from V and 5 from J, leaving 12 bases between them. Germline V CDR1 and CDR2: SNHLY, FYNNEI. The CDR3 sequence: CASSSRGTEAFF. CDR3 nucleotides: TGTGCCAGCTCCTCACGCGGGACTGAAGCTTTCTTT.

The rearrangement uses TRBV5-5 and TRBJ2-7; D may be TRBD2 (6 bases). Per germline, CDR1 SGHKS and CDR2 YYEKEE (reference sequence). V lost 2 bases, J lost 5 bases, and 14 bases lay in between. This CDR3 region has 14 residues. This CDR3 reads CASSLDGGGNEQYF. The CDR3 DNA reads TGTGCCAGCAGCTTAGACGGAGGAGGGAACGAGCAGTACTTC. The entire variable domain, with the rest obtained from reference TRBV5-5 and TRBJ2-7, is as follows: DAGVTQSPTHLIKTRGQQVTLRCSPISGHKSVSWYQQVLGQGPQFIFQYYEKEERGRGNFPDRFSARQFPNYSSELNVNALLLGDSALYLCASSLDGGGNEQYFGPGTRLTVT.

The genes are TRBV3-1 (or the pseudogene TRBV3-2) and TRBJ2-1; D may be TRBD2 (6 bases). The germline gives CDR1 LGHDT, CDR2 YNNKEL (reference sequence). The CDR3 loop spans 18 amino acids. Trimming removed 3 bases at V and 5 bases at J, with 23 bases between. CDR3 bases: TGTGCCAGCAGCCAGCACGGAACTTCCGGGAGAGGGAACAATGAGCAGTTCTTC. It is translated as CASSQHGTSGRGNNEQFF.

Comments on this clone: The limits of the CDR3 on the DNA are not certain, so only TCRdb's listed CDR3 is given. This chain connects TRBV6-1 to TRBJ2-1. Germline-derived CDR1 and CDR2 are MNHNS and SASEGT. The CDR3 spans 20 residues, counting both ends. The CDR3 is CASSELQRCTMSSSSCEQFF.

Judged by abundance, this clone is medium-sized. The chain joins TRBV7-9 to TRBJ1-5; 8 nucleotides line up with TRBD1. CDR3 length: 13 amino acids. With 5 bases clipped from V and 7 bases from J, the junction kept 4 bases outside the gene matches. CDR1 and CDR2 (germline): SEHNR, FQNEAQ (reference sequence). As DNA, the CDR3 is TGTGCCAGCAGCCCGGACAGGGTCCAGCCCCAGCATTTT. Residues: CASSPDRVQPQHF.

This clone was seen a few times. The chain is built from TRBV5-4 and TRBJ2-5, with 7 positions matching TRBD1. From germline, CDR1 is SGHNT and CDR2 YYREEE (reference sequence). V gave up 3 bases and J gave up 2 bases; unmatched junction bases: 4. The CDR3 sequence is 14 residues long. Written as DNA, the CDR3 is TGTGCCAGCAGCTGGACAGGCCTACAAGAGACCCAGTACTTC. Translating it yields CASSWTGLQETQYF.

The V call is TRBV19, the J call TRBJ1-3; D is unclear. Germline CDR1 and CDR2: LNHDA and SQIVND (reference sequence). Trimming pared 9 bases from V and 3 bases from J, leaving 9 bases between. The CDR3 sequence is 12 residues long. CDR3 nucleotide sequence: TGTGCCAGGCGGAGGGATGGAAACACCATATATTTT. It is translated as CARRRDGNTIYF.

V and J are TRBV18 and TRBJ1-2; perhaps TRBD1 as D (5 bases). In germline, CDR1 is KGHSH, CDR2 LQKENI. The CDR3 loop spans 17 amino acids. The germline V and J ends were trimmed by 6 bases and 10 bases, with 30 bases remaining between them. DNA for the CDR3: TGTGCCAGCTCCCTAAACCCTACCTTCCGCGGACACATAACCTACACCTTC. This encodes CASSLNPTFRGHITYTF.

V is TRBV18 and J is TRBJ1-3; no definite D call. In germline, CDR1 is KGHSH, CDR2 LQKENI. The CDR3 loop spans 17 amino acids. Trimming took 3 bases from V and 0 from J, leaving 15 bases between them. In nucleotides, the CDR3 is TGTGCCAGCTCACCCCCGGGATTGCTACACTCTGGAAACACCATATATTTT. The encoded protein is CASSPPGLLHSGNTIYF.

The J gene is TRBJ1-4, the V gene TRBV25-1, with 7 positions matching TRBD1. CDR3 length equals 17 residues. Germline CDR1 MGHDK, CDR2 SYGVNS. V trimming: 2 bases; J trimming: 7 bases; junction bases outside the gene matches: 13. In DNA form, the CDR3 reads TGTGCCAGCAGTGAACCCCTTGACGACAGGGTCTTTGAAAAACTGTTTTTT. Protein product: CASSEPLDDRVFEKLFF.

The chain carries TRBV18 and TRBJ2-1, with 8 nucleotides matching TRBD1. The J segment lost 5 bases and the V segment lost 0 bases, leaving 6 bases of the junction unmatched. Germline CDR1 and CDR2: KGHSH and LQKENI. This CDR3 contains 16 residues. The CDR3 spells CASSPPGSGGHNEQFF. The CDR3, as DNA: TGTGCCAGCTCACCACCGGGTTCAGGGGGCCACAATGAGCAGTTCTTC.

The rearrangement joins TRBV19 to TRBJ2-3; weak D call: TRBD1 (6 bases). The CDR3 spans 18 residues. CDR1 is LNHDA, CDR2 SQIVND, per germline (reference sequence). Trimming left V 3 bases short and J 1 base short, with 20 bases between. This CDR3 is CASSIKGIQGFRTDTQYF. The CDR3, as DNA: TGTGCCAGTAGTATTAAGGGTATTCAGGGGTTCCGCACAGATACGCAGTATTTT.

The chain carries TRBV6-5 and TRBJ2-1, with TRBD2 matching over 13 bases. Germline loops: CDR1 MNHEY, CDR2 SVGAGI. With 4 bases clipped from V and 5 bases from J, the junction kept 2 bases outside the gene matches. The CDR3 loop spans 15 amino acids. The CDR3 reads CASSWGLAGNNEQFF. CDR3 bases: TGTGCCAGCAGTTGGGGACTAGCGGGGAACAATGAGCAGTTCTTC.

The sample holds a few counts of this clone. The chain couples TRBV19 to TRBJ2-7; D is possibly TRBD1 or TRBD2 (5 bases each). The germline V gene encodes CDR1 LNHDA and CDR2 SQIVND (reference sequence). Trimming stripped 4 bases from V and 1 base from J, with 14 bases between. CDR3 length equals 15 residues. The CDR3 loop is CASSRDALPSYEQYF. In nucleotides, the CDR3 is TGTGCCAGTAGTAGGGACGCCTTACCTTCCTACGAGCAGTACTTC.

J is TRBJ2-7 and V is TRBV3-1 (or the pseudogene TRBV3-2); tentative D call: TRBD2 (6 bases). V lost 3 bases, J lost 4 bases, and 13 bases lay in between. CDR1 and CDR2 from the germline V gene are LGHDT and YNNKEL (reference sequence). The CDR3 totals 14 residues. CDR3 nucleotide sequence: TGTGCCAGCAGCCAGTCCGGGAGCGAGTACGAGCAGTACTTC. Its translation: CASSQSGSEYEQYF.

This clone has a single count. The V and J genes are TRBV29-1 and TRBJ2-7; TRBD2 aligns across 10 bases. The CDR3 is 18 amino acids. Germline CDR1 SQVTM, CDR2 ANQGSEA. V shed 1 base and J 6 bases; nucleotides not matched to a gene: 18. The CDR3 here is CSVEVFPREVLAGAEQYF. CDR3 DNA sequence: TGCAGCGTTGAAGTTTTCCCCAGGGAGGTCCTAGCGGGAGCCGAGCAGTACTTC.

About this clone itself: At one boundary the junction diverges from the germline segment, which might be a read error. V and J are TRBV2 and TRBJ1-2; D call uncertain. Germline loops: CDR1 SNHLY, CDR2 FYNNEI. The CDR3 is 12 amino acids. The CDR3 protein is CASSSAGRAPSF. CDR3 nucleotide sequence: TGTGCCAGCAGCTCCGCCGGACGGGCTCCTAGCTTC.

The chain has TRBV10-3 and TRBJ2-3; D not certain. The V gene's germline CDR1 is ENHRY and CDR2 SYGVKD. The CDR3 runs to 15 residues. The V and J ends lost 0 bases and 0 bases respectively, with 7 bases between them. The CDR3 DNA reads TGTGCCATCAGTGAGTCGTCGACTAGCACAGATACGCAGTATTTT. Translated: CAISESSTSTDTQYF.

The CDR3 protein is CASSQSTGPGNTIYF. The CDR3 DNA reads TGTGCCAGCAGCCAGTCGACAGGGCCAGGAAACACCATATATTTT. This chain links TRBV3-1 (or the pseudogene TRBV3-2) with TRBJ1-3; 7 nucleotides agree with TRBD1. Losses at the gene ends were 3 bases for V and 4 bases for J; bases not matched to a gene: 6. Germline lookup yields CDR1 LGHDT and CDR2 YNNKEL (reference sequence). CDR3 length: 15 residues.